This T cell receptor (beta chain) was captured in a study of T-cell reconstitution after alpha-beta-depleted transplantation in children. Findings and caveats of the study: T-cell counts and diversity were attributed mostly to newly produced T cells one year after transplant.

Molecular barcoding with unique molecular identifiers was used for the TCRbeta library. TCRdb independently ran MiXCR on the PCR reads; one entry per CDR3 protein. The sample lists approximately 300,000 distinct CDR3 sequences, over 7% occurring once. CDR3 size: 14 residues. V gave up 2 bases and J gave up 13 bases; unmatched junction bases: 10. The germline gives CDR1 MNHNS, CDR2 SASEGT. This clonotype was counted a few times. Antigen: not known. Specimen: peripheral blood, collected 360 days after TCRalphabeta/CD19-depleted stem cell transplant. The V call is TRBV6-1, the J call TRBJ2-3, with 9 positions matching TRBD2. The receptor was isolated from a female patient aged 2-9 years who had a stem cell transplant for Fanconi anemia, so the T cells may come from the graft donor. CDR3 coding DNA: TGTGCCAGCAGTGAACTGGATAGCGGGAGTATCAAGTATTTT. Translated: CASSELDSGSIKYF.